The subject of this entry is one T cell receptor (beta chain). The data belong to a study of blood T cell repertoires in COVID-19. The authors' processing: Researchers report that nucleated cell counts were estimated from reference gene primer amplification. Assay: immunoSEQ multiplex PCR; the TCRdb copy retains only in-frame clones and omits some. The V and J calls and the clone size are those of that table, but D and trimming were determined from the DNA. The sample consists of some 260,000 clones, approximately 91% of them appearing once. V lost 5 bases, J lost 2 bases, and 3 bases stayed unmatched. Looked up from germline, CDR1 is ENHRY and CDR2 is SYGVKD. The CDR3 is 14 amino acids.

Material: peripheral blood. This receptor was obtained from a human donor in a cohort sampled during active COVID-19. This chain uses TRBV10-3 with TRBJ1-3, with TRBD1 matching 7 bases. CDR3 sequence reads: CAISTDRAGNTIYF. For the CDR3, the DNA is TGTGCCATCAGTACCGACAGGGCTGGAAACACCATATATTTT.